This TCR beta chain was recovered during a study of T cell repertoires in cytomegalovirus infection. In the study overall: CMV epitopes used comprised recently identified HLA-C-restricted ones and well-studied HLA-B-restricted ones.

This clonotype turned up a few times. No antigen is known for it. TCRdb redid the calling of the reads with MiXCR, one entry per CDR3 protein. The sample has about 20,000 distinct CDR3 sequences, around two fifths seen once; the top ten hold over 85%. The TCR originated in a human donor in good health (CMV status not recorded). Some clones in this sample may be carry-over from other donors' samples. Specimen: CD8+ T cells from cultured PBMCs, collected from culture after CMV antigen stimulation.

DNA for the CDR3: TGTGCCAGCAGTTTACAGGGGAATCTCGACGAGCAGTACTTC. Its translation is CASSLQGNLDEQYF. This chain links TRBV6-2 or TRBV6-3 with TRBJ2-7; TRBD1 matches 7 bases. The trim removed 4 bases at V and 5 bases at J, leaving 8 bases unmatched. The CDR3 runs to 14 residues. Germline values: CDR1 MNHEY, CDR2 SVGEGT.